One and the same sample provided the 2 T cell receptor beta chains below, sequenced in a study of identical twins. TCRdb used MiXCR to reprocess the 5' RACE reads, holding one entry per CDR3 protein. The table has about 470,000 distinct CDR3 sequences, more than 20% seen once. A further study also used this sample, focusing on T cells expressing NK-cell markers.

The sample was CD4+ T cells sorted from blood. These receptor sequences come from a woman younger than 35 in good health.

This clonotype came up a few times. The rearrangement joins TRBV5-1 to TRBJ2-7, with TRBD2 matching 7 bases. The CDR3 runs to 15 residues. Trimming removed 4 bases from V and 3 bases from J; junction bases left unmatched: 10. CDR1 and CDR2 (germline): SGHRS, YFSETQ. The CDR3 nucleotides read TGCGCCAGCAGCAGGGCCGGGACTATCAACTACGAGCAGTACTTC. Residues: CASSRAGTINYEQYF.

The V call is TRBV29-1, the J call TRBJ2-7; a possible D gene is TRBD1 (6 bases). V gave up 7 bases and J gave up 6 bases, with 19 bases separating them. Germline lookup yields CDR1 SQVTM and CDR2 ANQGSEA. The CDR3 has 13 residues. CDR3 sequence reads: CSGRGQGRTEQYF. CDR3 bases: TGCAGCGGCCGGGGCCAGGGGCGGACCGAGCAGTACTTC.